The T cell receptor (beta chain) described here comes from a study of beta chain features in type 1 diabetes (dated 2018 in TCRdb). For the study in its entirety: Mean age, gender distribution, total cell number and subset yield were not different between patients and healthy donors. A total of about 110 million sorted cells were examined across all samples, and the number of cells per subset was strongly correlated with RNA yield. In the study, TCRB repertoires of sorted circulating CD4+ T cell subsets from recently diagnosed type 1 diabetes patients were compared with those of matched healthy donors. Regulatory and stem cell-like memory subsets were obtained from only 8 patients and roughly 8 healthy donors, while naive and central memory subsets were obtained from all 30 or so donors. Overall study results and their limits: Type 1 diabetes patients showed a moderate but significant shortening of TCRB CDR3 length in all four CD4+ subsets. Sequencing cDNA rather than genomic DNA could over-represent highly expressing activated cells, although activation and CD3 levels did not differ between groups. Because small numbers of individuals were included in the HLA sub-analyses, any influence of HLA type on TCRB rearrangement was left unresolved. PCR might favor shorter templates, but patient and control samples were amplified and corrected together, so any skew would affect both groups equally. Naive, central memory and regulatory TCRB repertoires appeared more similar among patients than among healthy donors. Patients with type 1 diabetes made fewer insertions and deleted more nucleotides at VDJ recombination sites, implying thymic rearrangement abnormalities.

The trim is 8 bases for V and 1 base for J, with a gap of 6 bases between the germline ends. The CDR3 contains 13 residues, cysteine and phenylalanine counted. Only the CDR3 DNA stays, 39 bases, in frame from base 1. The germline V gene yields SGHAT for CDR1 and FQNNGV for CDR2. Each donor gave one peripheral blood draw, averaging approximately 0.12 L, which was collected into heparinised tubes. A BD FACSAria II was used to sort naive, central memory, regulatory and stem cell-like memory CD4+ T cells with a panel that included CD45RO, CCR7, CD25, CD127, CD95 and CD27. All sorted populations exceeded 98% purity. PBMCs were separated immediately by Lymphoprep density gradient centrifugation and were stained directly, without being cultured. So that batch effects would be minimized, each experiment stained and sorted samples in pairs, pairing one healthy donor with one patient. This clone was picked up a small number of times. Its antigen target is currently unknown. Base qualities were left out, and no much larger clone turns up one base away.

The entire isolated RNA was reverse transcribed using the High Capacity cDNA Reverse Transcription Kit, and thus expressed TCRB transcripts were sequenced. Naive, central memory and regulatory T cell samples underwent deep immunoSEQ sequencing, averaging around 3.7 million total reads per sample. After sorted cells were lysed in RLT buffer, RNA was extracted with DNase-treated RNeasy Micro or Mini kits, with the choice depending on cell number. To prevent cross-contamination, each cell subset was processed individually, whereas patient and healthy donor samples were processed jointly. The immunoSEQ multiplex PCR was used to amplify TCRB sequences from cDNA, yielding 87-bp fragments that span the CDR3 region. Sequencing of the amplicons was done on the Illumina HiSeq platform. The authors processed their data as follows. PCR bias was computationally corrected using synthetic template baselines, reads within Hamming distance 2 were collapsed, and singletons that could not be merged were discarded. Reads were aligned against IMGT to assign V, D and J genes, CDR3 length and insertions or deletions at six rearrangement sites. Within each subset, clonotype counts were normalized to sorted cell number, and only after that were true diversity and Gini coefficients computed with the tcR R package. The overlap coefficient, calculated on TCRB nucleotide sequences, was used to measure repertoire sharing. TCRdb obtained this table from immuneACCESS and retained in-frame rearrangements with V and J assigned. These tables miss some clones; where compared with another copy, unresolved V genes account for less than half of the shortfall, and the remainder is unexplained. That table supplies the V and J calls and clone size; D and trimming were determined from the DNA. This sample holds some 190,000 clones; 7.5% to 8.5% were observed only once. Of the sample, under 0.6% falls within the top ten clones.

This sequence uses TRBV11-2 and TRBJ2-6; no D segment can be confidently identified. The sample comprised central memory CD4+ T cells from blood. The TCR was taken from a man younger than 35 with type 1 diabetes. CDR3 loop: CASRFSGANVLTF. The base sequence is TGTGCCAGCCGGTTTTCTGGGGCCAACGTCCTGACTTTC.